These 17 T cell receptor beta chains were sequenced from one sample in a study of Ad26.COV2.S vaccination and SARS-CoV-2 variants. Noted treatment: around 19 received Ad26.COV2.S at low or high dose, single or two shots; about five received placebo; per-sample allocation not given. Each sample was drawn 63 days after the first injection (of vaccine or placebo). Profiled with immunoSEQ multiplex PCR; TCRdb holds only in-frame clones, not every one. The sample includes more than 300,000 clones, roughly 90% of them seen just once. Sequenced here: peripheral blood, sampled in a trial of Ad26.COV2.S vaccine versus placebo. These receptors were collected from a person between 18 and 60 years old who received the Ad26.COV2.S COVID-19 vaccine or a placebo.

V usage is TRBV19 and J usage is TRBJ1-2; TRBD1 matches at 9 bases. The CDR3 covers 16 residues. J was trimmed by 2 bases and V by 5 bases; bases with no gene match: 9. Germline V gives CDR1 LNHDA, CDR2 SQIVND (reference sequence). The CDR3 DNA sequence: TGTGCCAGTAGTCAAGACAGGGGGTTAAGGAACTATGGCTACACCTTC. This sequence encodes CASSQDRGLRNYGYTF.

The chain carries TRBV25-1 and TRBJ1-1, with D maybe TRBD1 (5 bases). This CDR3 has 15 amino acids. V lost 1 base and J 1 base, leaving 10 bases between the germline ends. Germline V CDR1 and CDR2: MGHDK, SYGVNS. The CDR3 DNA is TGTGCCAGCAGTGAATCTGGTCAGGGGAACACTGAAGCTTTCTTT. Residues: CASSESGQGNTEAFF.

CDR3 loop: CASSEARYGYTF. The CDR3 coding sequence is TGTGCCAGTAGTGAAGCTCGGTATGGCTACACCTTC. The chain has TRBV19 and TRBJ1-2; D remains unclear. V lost 5 bases and J 5 bases, leaving 9 bases between the germline ends. The germline V gene encodes CDR1 LNHDA and CDR2 SQIVND (reference sequence). CDR3 size: 12 residues.

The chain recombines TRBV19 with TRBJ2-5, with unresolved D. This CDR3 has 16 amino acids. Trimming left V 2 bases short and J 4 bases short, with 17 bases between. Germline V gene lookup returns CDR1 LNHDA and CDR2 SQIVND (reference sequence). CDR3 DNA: TGTGCCAGTAGTATAATCCCCACCTCGGGTGGAGAGACCCAGTACTTC. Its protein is CASSIIPTSGGETQYF.

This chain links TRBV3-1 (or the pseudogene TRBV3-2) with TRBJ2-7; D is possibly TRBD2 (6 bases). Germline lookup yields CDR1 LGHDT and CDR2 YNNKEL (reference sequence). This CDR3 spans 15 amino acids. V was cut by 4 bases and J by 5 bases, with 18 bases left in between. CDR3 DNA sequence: TGTGCCAGCAGCCCTTACCACGGGAGTCTCGACGAGCAGTACTTC. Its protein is CASSPYHGSLDEQYF.

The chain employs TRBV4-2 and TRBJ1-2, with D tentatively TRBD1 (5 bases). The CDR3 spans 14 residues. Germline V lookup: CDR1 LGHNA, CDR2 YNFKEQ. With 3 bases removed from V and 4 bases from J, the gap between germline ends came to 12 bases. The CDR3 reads CASSQGRQFYGYTF. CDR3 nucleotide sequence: TGTGCCAGCAGCCAGGGTCGACAGTTCTATGGCTACACCTTC.

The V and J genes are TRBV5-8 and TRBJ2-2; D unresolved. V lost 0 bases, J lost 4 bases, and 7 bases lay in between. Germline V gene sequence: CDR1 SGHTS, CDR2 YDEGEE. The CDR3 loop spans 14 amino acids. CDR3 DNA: TGTGCCAGCAGCTTGGTTAGGGCCACCGGGGAGCTGTTTTTT. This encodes CASSLVRATGELFF.

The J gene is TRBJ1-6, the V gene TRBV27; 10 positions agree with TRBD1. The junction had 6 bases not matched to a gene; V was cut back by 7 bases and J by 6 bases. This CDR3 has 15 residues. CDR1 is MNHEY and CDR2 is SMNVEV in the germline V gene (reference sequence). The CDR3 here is CASKSGTGVNSPLHF. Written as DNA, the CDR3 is TGTGCCAGCAAATCCGGGACAGGGGTTAATTCACCCCTCCACTTT.

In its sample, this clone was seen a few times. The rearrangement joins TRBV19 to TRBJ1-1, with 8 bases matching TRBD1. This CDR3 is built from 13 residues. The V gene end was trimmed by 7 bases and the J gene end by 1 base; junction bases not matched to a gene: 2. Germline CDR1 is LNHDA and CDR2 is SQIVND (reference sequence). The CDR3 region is CASKTGANTEAFF. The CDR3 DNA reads TGTGCCAGTAAGACAGGGGCGAACACTGAAGCTTTCTTT.

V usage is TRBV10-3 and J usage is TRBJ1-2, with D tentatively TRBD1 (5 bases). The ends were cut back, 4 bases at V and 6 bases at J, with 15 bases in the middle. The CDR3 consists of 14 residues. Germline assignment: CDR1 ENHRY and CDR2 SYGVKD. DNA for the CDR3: TGTGCCATCAGTGGGGACCCTCCGGCTAATGGCTACACCTTC. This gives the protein CAISGDPPANGYTF.

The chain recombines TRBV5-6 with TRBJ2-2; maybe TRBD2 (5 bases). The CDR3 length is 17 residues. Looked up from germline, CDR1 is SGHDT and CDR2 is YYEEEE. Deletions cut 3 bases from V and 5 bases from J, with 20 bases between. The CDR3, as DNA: TGTGCCAGCAGCTCCGAATTGGGGAAACTAGAGACCGGGGAGCTGTTTTTT. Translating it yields CASSSELGKLETGELFF.

The CDR3 DNA sequence: TGTGCCAGCAGTTATCCGACGGGGGCAGGCTATGGCTACACCTTC. Amino acid sequence: CASSYPTGAGYGYTF. The V and J genes are TRBV6-6 and TRBJ1-2; tentative D call: TRBD1 (6 bases). In germline, CDR1 is MNHNY, CDR2 SVGAGI (reference sequence). V lost 3 bases to trimming and J lost 4 bases, with 15 bases between them. The CDR3 consists of 15 residues.

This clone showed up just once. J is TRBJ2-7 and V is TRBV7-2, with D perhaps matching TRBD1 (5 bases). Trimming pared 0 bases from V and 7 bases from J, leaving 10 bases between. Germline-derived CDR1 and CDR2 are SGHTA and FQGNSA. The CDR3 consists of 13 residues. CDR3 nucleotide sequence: TGTGCCAGCAGCTTAGCAGGGGCGCGAGAGCAGTACTTC. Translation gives CASSLAGAREQYF.

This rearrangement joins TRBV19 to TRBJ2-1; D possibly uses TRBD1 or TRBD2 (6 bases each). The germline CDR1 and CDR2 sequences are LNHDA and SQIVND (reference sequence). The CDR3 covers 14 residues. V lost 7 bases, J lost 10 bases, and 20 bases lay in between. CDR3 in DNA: TGTGCCAGTAACCAAGGGGGGCTGGGGGGCGAGCAGTTCTTC. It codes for CASNQGGLGGEQFF. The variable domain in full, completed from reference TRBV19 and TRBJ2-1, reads DGGITQSPKYLFRKEGQNVTLSCEQNLNHDAMYWYRQDPGQGLRLIYYSQIVNDFQKGDIAEGYSVSREKKESFPLTVTSAQKNPTAFYLCASNQGGLGGEQFFGPGTRLTVL.

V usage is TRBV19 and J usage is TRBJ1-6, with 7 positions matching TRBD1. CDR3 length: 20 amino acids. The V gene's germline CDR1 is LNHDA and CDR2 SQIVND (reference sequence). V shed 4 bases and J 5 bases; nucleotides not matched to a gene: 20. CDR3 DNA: TGTGCCAGTAGTACCCACGGCGGGGTGAAGGGGGCGATGCATAATTCACCCCTCCACTTT. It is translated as CASSTHGGVKGAMHNSPLHF.

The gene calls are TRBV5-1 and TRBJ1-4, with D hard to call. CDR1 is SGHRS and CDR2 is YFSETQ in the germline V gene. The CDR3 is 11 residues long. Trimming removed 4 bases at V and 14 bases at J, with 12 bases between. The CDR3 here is CASSEKNVLFF. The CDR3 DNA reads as TGCGCCAGCAGCGAAAAAAATGTCCTGTTTTTT.

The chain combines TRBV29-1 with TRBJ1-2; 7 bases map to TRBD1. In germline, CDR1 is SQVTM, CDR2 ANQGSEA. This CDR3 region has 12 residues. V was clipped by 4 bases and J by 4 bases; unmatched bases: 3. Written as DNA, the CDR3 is TGCAGCGTTGGGACAGGCCTCTATGGCTACACCTTC. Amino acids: CSVGTGLYGYTF.